These 32 T cell receptor beta chains share one sample of origin, sequenced in a study of CD8+CD57+ T cells in acquired aplastic anemia. Using genomic DNA as the template, TCR beta VDJ and CDR3 profiling was carried out. TCRdb itself ran the reads through MiXCR, one entry per CDR3 protein. Altogether 150,000 to 200,000 distinct CDR3 sequences are present, 48% being singletons, with the ten largest covering under 35%. Whoever was chosen for sequencing had shown CD8+CD57+ cell expansion by flow cytometry. Source material: sorted CD4+, CD8+, or CD8+CD57+ T cells (not recorded which) from PBMCs. These receptors were taken from a human donor with aplastic anemia.

This clonotype was recorded at least ten times. The gene calls are TRBV5-8 and TRBJ1-2; 7 bases align to TRBD1. Germline CDR1 reads SGHTS; CDR2 reads YDEGEE. The CDR3 is made up of 11 amino acids. DNA for the CDR3: TGTGCTACCGGGACAGTGCATGGCTACACCTTC. Its protein product is CATGTVHGYTF.

This clonotype was detected only a few times. For the CDR3, the DNA is TGTGCCAGCAGCCGGGGTGTCGGGGAGCTGTTTTTT. Its translation: CASSRGVGELFF. The chain employs TRBV7-2 and TRBJ2-2; D is perhaps TRBD2 (5 bases). The CDR3 runs to 12 residues. From germline, CDR1 is SGHTA and CDR2 FQGNSA. The V end was cut by 5 bases, the J end by 7 bases, with 8 bases between.

This clonotype is categorized as medium-sized. V usage is TRBV20-1 and J usage is TRBJ2-1; D may match TRBD1 or TRBD2 (6 bases each). There are 14 residues in the CDR3. V shed 6 bases and J shed 7 bases, with 19 bases lying between them. The germline CDR1 and CDR2 sequences are DFQATT and SNEGSKA (reference sequence). The CDR3 nucleotides are TGCAGTGCCTCGGAGGGGGGCGAGGGGAATGAGCAGTTCTTC. This translates into CSASEGGEGNEQFF.

The CDR3, as DNA: TGTGCCAGCAGCTTAGTGACTAGCGTAGAGGACAATGAGCAGTTCTTC. Protein product: CASSLVTSVEDNEQFF. This chain links TRBV11-1 with TRBJ2-1, with 8 bases that match TRBD2. The trim removed 1 base at V and 5 bases at J, leaving 7 bases unmatched. The germline gives CDR1 SGHAT, CDR2 FQDESV (reference sequence). The CDR3 is made up of 16 amino acids.

This clonotype has more than one count but fewer than ten. J is TRBJ2-3 and V is TRBV19, with TRBD2 as a possible D gene (6 bases). V was cut by 7 bases and J by 4 bases, with 15 bases left in between. Germline V gene sequence: CDR1 LNHDA, CDR2 SQIVND (reference sequence). The CDR3 has 14 amino acids. CDR3 sequence (DNA): TGTGCCAGTAAGGAAGGCGGGGACGCAGATACGCAGTATTTT. It specifies CASKEGGDADTQYF.

V usage is TRBV6-2 or TRBV6-3 and J usage is TRBJ2-3; possible D gene TRBD2, 7 bases. Per germline, CDR1 MNHEY and CDR2 SVGEGT. The ends were cut back, 0 bases at V and 0 bases at J, with 19 bases in the middle. CDR3 length: 19 amino acids. The CDR3: CASSYSNHLQGGSTDTQYF. In DNA, the CDR3 is TGTGCCAGCAGTTACTCCAACCACTTACAGGGAGGGAGCACAGATACGCAGTATTTT.

The V and J genes are TRBV2 and TRBJ2-1; 7 bases align to TRBD1. The J call could be wrong; TRBJ2-7 is a better fit for the DNA end. The CDR3 has 15 residues. The germline V gene encodes CDR1 SNHLY and CDR2 FYNNEI. The CDR3 nucleotides read TGTGCCAGCAGTGAACAGGGGACAGCTTACAATGAGCAGTACTTC. Its protein is CASSEQGTAYNEQYF.

The table lists this clonotype with many counts. V is TRBV19 and J is TRBJ2-2; D ambiguous. The germline CDR1 and CDR2 sequences are LNHDA and SQIVND (reference sequence). The length of the CDR3 is 15 residues. Between the trimmed V and J ends, which lost 1 base and 1 base, there was a span of 7 bases. The CDR3, as DNA: TGTGCCAGTAGTATAGTGTTGGGGAACACCGGGGAGCTGTTTTTT. As protein: CASSIVLGNTGELFF. The entire variable domain, with the rest obtained from reference TRBV19 and TRBJ2-2, is as follows: DGGITQSPKYLFRKEGQNVTLSCEQNLNHDAMYWYRQDPGQGLRLIYYSQIVNDFQKGDIAEGYSVSREKKESFPLTVTSAQKNPTAFYLCASSIVLGNTGELFFGEGSRLTVL.

V gene TRBV5-6 combines with J gene TRBJ2-5; D call uncertain. The CDR3 runs to 15 residues. CDR1 and CDR2 (germline): SGHDT, YYEEEE. V was pared by 7 bases and J by 1 base, with 17 bases between. In DNA, the CDR3 is TGTGCCAGCTCGCCCCTTCACAACACCCAAGAGACCCAGTACTTC. It yields the protein CASSPLHNTQETQYF.

This clonotype was seen repeatedly, ten times or more. The CDR3 sequence is CASSLSGGYTF. Written as DNA, the CDR3 is TGCGCCAGCAGCTTGTCCGGGGGCTACACCTTC. The chain has TRBV5-1 and TRBJ1-2; the D is unclear. CDR1 SGHRS and CDR2 YFSETQ come from the germline V gene. This CDR3 region has 11 residues. V lost 1 base, J lost 8 bases, and 6 bases lay in between.

V gene TRBV11-1 combines with J gene TRBJ2-1; TRBD1 is a possible D gene (7 bases). V dropped 2 bases and J dropped 8 bases, with 19 bases sitting between them. The germline V gene has CDR1 SGHAT and CDR2 FQDESV (reference sequence). The CDR3 covers 16 residues. As DNA, the CDR3 is TGTGCCAGCAGCTTACTTCCTGGAGGGGGCAGGGATGAGCAGTTCTTC. Residues: CASSLLPGGGRDEQFF.

This clonotype has at least ten counts. The V gene is TRBV5-5, the J gene TRBJ2-5, with D uncertain. Trimming stripped 4 bases from V and 5 bases from J, with 18 bases between. Germline V gene data show CDR1 as SGHKS and CDR2 as YYEKEE (reference sequence). The CDR3 spans 15 residues. DNA of the CDR3: TGTGCCAGCAGCCCAGGTGGGGTAAACTGGGAGACCCAGTACTTC. Its translation is CASSPGGVNWETQYF.

This clonotype was seen ten or more times. CDR3 in DNA: TGCGCCAGCAGCCAAGATCAAGCAGGGCTTGGGGCCAACGTCCTGACTTTC. This sequence encodes CASSQDQAGLGANVLTF. V is TRBV4-1 and J is TRBJ2-6, with a tentative D call TRBD1 (5 bases). CDR3 length: 17 residues. The germline V and J ends were trimmed by 0 bases and 3 bases, with 12 bases remaining between them. Germline V CDR1 and CDR2: MGHRA, YSYEKL.

Remarks on this clonotype: Its ends do not fully match the called genes, so a read error is possible. This chain links TRBV20-1 with TRBJ2-3; D not certain. This CDR3 is 14 amino acids long. Germline V lookup: CDR1 DFQATT, CDR2 SNEGSKA (reference sequence). The chain's CDR3 is CSADGRIRSYTQYF. Written as DNA, the CDR3 is TGTAGTGCTGATGGACGGATACGCAGTTATACGCAGTATTTT.

The chain uses TRBV24-1 and TRBJ2-5; D remains ambiguous. The CDR3 spans 16 residues. The germline V gene encodes CDR1 KGHDR and CDR2 SFDVKD. Deletions cut 4 bases from V and 4 bases from J, with 18 bases between. In DNA form, the CDR3 reads TGTGCCACCAGTGAGGGTTGGGTAAATGGTGGAGAGACCCAGTACTTC. Translated, it gives CATSEGWVNGGETQYF.

This clonotype has a handful of counts. The V gene is TRBV2, the J gene TRBJ1-1; weak D call: TRBD1 (5 bases). V lost 6 bases to trimming and J lost 7 bases, with 6 bases between them. The CDR3 is 10 residues long. Germline loops: CDR1 SNHLY, CDR2 FYNNEI. The CDR3 DNA is TGTGCCAGCAGACAGGTTGAAGCTTTCTTT. Translated, it gives CASRQVEAFF. Using reference TRBV2 and TRBJ1-1 for the parts outside the CDR3, the full variable domain is EPEVTQTPSHQVTQMGQEVILRCVPISNHLYFYWYRQILGQKVEFLVSFYNNEISEKSEIFDDQFSVERPDGSNFTLKIRSTKLEDSAMYFCASRQVEAFFGQGTRLTVV.

V gene TRBV4-1 combines with J gene TRBJ1-1; 10 bases line up with TRBD1. Trimming cost V 5 bases and J 2 bases; bases outside gene matches: 5. Germline CDR1 MGHRA, CDR2 YSYEKL. The CDR3 length is 15 residues. CDR3 nucleotides: TGCGCCAGCAGCAACAGACAGGGGGCAAACACTGAAGCTTTCTTT. It yields the protein CASSNRQGANTEAFF.

A word on this clonotype: A read error may explain this, as a much larger clone is one base away. V is TRBV5-6 and J is TRBJ2-1; D may be TRBD2 (6 bases). The CDR3 consists of 14 residues. The germline V gene has CDR1 SGHDT and CDR2 YYEEEE. The CDR3 protein is CASRLGGITSEQFF. In DNA form, the CDR3 reads TGTGCCAGCAGATTGGGCGGGATAACATCTGAGCAGTTCTTC.

The CDR3 loop reads CASSLGWGTGANVLTF. The DNA for the CDR3 is TGTGCCAGCAGTTTAGGATGGGGTACCGGGGCCAACGTCCTGACTTTC. The V call is TRBV6-5, the J call TRBJ2-6; no firm D call. Trimming cost V 4 bases and J 4 bases, with 14 bases left between them. This CDR3 has 16 amino acids. Germline CDR1 is MNHEY and CDR2 is SVGAGI.

The rearrangement joins TRBV9 to TRBJ2-7; 16 bases are a match to TRBD2. After removal of 3 bases from V and 7 bases from J, the junction contained 10 bases not matched to a gene. This CDR3 comprises 17 residues. CDR1 and CDR2 from the germline V gene are SGDLS and YYNGEE. CDR3 sequence: CASSDSGTSGRAGEQYF. Written as DNA, the CDR3 is TGTGCCAGCAGCGATTCCGGGACTAGCGGGAGGGCCGGAGAGCAGTACTTC.

This chain connects TRBV5-1 to TRBJ1-6; 8 bases agree with TRBD1. From germline, CDR1 is SGHRS and CDR2 YFSETQ. This CDR3 is built from 14 residues. V was clipped by 4 bases and J by 7 bases; unmatched bases: 4. The CDR3 spells CASSKDRVNSPLHF. CDR3 DNA sequence: TGCGCCAGCAGCAAGGACAGGGTAAATTCACCCCTCCACTTT. The entire variable domain, with the rest obtained from reference TRBV5-1 and TRBJ1-6, is as follows: KAGVTQTPRYLIKTRGQQVTLSCSPISGHRSVSWYQQTPGQGLQFLFEYFSETQRNKGNFPGRFSGRQFSNSRSEMNVSTLELGDSALYLCASSKDRVNSPLHFGNGTRLTVT.

The sample holds one count of this clonotype. One base away lies a much larger clone, so this may be a sequencing read error. The CDR3 here is CAGRDPGTEAFF. The CDR3 DNA sequence: TGTGCCGGCAGGGACCCGGGGACTGAAGCTTTCTTT. The V gene is TRBV6-1, the J gene TRBJ1-1; maybe TRBD1 (5 bases). Germline-derived CDR1 and CDR2 are MNHNS and SASEGT. The length of the CDR3 is 12 residues.

The chain has TRBV7-2 and TRBJ2-5; 9 bases line up with TRBD2. This CDR3 has 12 residues. Trimming cost V 8 bases and J 5 bases; bases outside gene matches: 3. Germline loops: CDR1 SGHTA, CDR2 FQGNSA. Here the CDR3 DNA reads TGTGCCAGCGGGACTAGCTGGGAGACCCAGTACTTC. Translating gives CASGTSWETQYF.

The genes are TRBV12-3 or TRBV12-4 and TRBJ2-5; TRBD2 agrees at 7 bases. This CDR3 has 18 residues. The trim removed 1 base at V and 5 bases at J, leaving 16 bases unmatched. The CDR3, as DNA: TGTGCCAGCAGTTTAGGGGTGTCGGGGAGGGTCGGCGGGGAGACCCAGTACTTC. It translates to CASSLGVSGRVGGETQYF.

This clonotype was seen a single time. This may be a read error, as it is one base from a much larger clone. The V gene is TRBV6-1, the J gene TRBJ2-1, with D perhaps assigned TRBD1 or TRBD2 (5 bases each). The CDR3 extends over 14 amino acids. Germline V lookup: CDR1 MNHNS, CDR2 SASEGT. V lost 5 bases and J 3 bases, leaving 11 bases between the germline ends. CDR3 in DNA: TGTGCCAGCAGTCTACGGGACCTCTACAATGAGCAGTTCTTC. Protein product: CASSLRDLYNEQFF.

This clonotype was recorded a few times. The V and J genes are TRBV10-3 and TRBJ1-2; D perhaps matches TRBD1 (5 bases). The CDR3 has 13 amino acids. Deletions cut 4 bases from V and 6 bases from J, with 12 bases between. Germline V CDR1 and CDR2: ENHRY, SYGVKD. This CDR3 reads CAISAIQGNGYTF. CDR3 nucleotides: TGTGCCATCAGTGCCATTCAGGGCAATGGCTACACCTTC.

J is TRBJ2-3 and V is TRBV20-1; a weak D match, TRBD1 (5 bases). Germline V gene lookup returns CDR1 DFQATT and CDR2 SNEGSKA (reference sequence). This CDR3 region has 13 residues. Trimming removed 5 bases at V and 6 bases at J, with 15 bases between. The CDR3 loop reads CSALFRGADTQYF. CDR3 DNA: TGCAGTGCTCTCTTTCGTGGGGCTGATACGCAGTATTTT.

V usage is TRBV19 and J usage is TRBJ2-7, with D unclear. CDR3 size: 15 residues. Trimming stripped 6 bases from V and 12 bases from J, with 27 bases between. Per the germline V gene, CDR1 is LNHDA and CDR2 is SQIVND (reference sequence). In DNA form, the CDR3 reads TGTGCCAGTAGCCTCAGAGAACCAGGCCCTTCCGCTCTGTACTTC. Its protein product is CASSLREPGPSALYF.

This clonotype occurred many times. The V and J genes are TRBV7-3 and TRBJ2-5; 11 positions agree with TRBD1. This CDR3 spans 15 amino acids. Germline CDR1 SGHTA, CDR2 FQGTGA. The V and J ends lost 5 bases and 2 bases, in that order; junction bases with no gene match: 4. This CDR3 reads CASSAGTGGQETQYF. CDR3 nucleotides: TGTGCCAGCAGCGCCGGGACAGGGGGGCAAGAGACCCAGTACTTC.

The V gene is TRBV11-2, the J gene TRBJ2-4; D perhaps matches TRBD2 (5 bases). The V gene's germline CDR1 is SGHAT and CDR2 FQNNGV. V lost 6 bases and J 13 bases, leaving 16 bases between the germline ends. The CDR3 has 12 amino acids. In DNA, the CDR3 is TGTGCCAGCAGTCCAGGAGGCGAGATCCAGTACTTC. It specifies CASSPGGEIQYF.

The chain couples TRBV10-1 to TRBJ2-5, with 12 bases lining up with TRBD1. V was clipped by 6 bases and J by 5 bases; unmatched bases: 13. Germline V lookup: CDR1 WNHNN, CDR2 SYGVQD (reference sequence). The CDR3 runs to 17 residues. As DNA, the CDR3 is TGCGCCAGCAGGGGACAGGGGGCCTCCCGGGGGTGGGAGACCCAGTACTTC. Its protein product is CASRGQGASRGWETQYF.

The CDR3 nucleotides are TGTGCCACCAGCAGCGAGGGGGCCAACGTCCTGACTTTC. It codes for CATSSEGANVLTF. The chain couples TRBV15 to TRBJ2-6; D is ambiguous. From germline, CDR1 is LNHNV and CDR2 YYDKDF (reference sequence). CDR3 length: 13 residues. Trimming took off 3 bases at V and 4 bases at J, with 4 bases between the two ends.